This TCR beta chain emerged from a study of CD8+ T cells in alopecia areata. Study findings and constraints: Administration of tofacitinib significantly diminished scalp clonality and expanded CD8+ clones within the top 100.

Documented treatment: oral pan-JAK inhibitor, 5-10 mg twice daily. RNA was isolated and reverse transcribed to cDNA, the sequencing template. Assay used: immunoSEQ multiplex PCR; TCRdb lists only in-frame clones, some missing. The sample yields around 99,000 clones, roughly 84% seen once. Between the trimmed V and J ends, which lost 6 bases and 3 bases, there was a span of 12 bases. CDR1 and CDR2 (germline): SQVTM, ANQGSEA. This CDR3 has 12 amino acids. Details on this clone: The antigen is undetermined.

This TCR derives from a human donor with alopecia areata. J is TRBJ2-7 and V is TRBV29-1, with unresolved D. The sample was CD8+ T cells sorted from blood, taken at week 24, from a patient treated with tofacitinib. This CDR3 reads CSVGRGNYEQYF. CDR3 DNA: TGCAGCGTCGGTCGCGGTAACTACGAGCAGTACTTC.